Listed below are T cell receptor beta chains from one sample, sequenced in a study of PD-L1 blockade in urothelial cancer. The method was immunoSEQ multiplex PCR; TCRdb's version includes in-frame clones alone and lacks a portion of them. The sample includes approximately 90,000 clones, roughly 84% seen only once; the top ten take roughly 2%. The sequencing used PBMCs, collected around atezolizumab (anti-PD-L1) treatment. The receptors shown here come from a man aged 55 to 69 with urothelial cancer. CDR3s include the opening cysteine and the closing phenylalanine or tryptophan. The D gene is left open where the match is weak. Clone size is not always given. Where it is, it says once, few, many or a class for expanded clones.

V gene	D gene	clone size	J gene	CDR3 protein	CDR3 DNA
TRBV27	.	once	TRBJ2-7	CASSFGSEQYF	TGTGCCAGCAGTTTCGGTTCCGAGCAGTACTTC
TRBV10-3	TRBD1	.	TRBJ2-7	CAISESSGGPGEQYF	TGTGCCATCAGTGAGTCATCAGGGGGCCCGGGGGAGCAGTACTTC
TRBV7-7	.	.	TRBJ2-7	CASSPHTGNEQYF	TGTGCCAGCTCCCCACACACAGGGAACGAGCAGTACTTC
TRBV5-1	TRBD1	.	TRBJ1-2	CASSLAGQGNYGYTF	TGCGCCAGCAGCTTGGCGGGACAGGGGAACTATGGCTACACCTTC
TRBV28	.	.	TRBJ1-4	CASSPPGWKGEKLFF	TGTGCCAGCAGCCCACCGGGGTGGAAAGGTGAAAAACTGTTTTTT
TRBV30	.	.	TRBJ2-3	CAWSGHSGTDTQYF	TGTGCCTGGAGTGGTCACTCCGGCACAGATACGCAGTATTTT
TRBV6-5	TRBD1	.	TRBJ1-3	CASTPDRGLGNTIYF	TGTGCCAGCACTCCGGACAGGGGGCTTGGAAACACCATATATTTT
TRBV4-1	.	.	TRBJ1-5	CASSHGGQFNQPQHF	TGCGCCAGCAGCCACGGAGGACAGTTCAATCAGCCCCAGCATTTT
TRBV10-3	.	.	TRBJ2-7	CAISEGQSPYEQYF	TGTGCCATCAGTGAAGGACAGTCCCCCTACGAGCAGTACTTC
TRBV10-1	.	.	TRBJ2-3	CASSESGAMGTQYF	TGCGCCAGCAGTGAGTCGGGAGCGATGGGGACGCAGTATTTT
TRBV5-1	.	.	TRBJ1-3	CARTGSGNTIYF	TGCGCCAGGACAGGCTCTGGAAACACCATATATTTT
TRBV11-3	TRBD1	.	TRBJ2-2	CASSPGDSLTGELFF	TGTGCCAGCAGCCCCGGGGACAGCCTCACCGGGGAGCTGTTTTTT
TRBV6-6	TRBD1	.	TRBJ1-5	CASSPKGQMSNQPQHF	TGTGCCAGCAGCCCCAAGGGACAGATGAGCAATCAGCCCCAGCATTTT
TRBV6-5	TRBD1	.	TRBJ2-3	CASSYAQGADTQYF	TGTGCCAGCAGTTACGCACAGGGGGCAGATACGCAGTATTTT
TRBV7-8	TRBD2	.	TRBJ2-5	CASSQGTSGGQETQYF	TGTGCCAGCAGTCAAGGGACTAGCGGGGGCCAAGAGACCCAGTACTTC
TRBV7-9	.	.	TRBJ2-3	CASSLEGGTDTQYF	TGTGCCAGCAGCTTAGAAGGGGGAACAGATACGCAGTATTTT
TRBV5-1	.	once	TRBJ2-2	CASNPGDTGELFF	TGCGCCAGCAACCCCGGGGACACCGGGGAGCTGTTTTTT
TRBV15	.	.	TRBJ1-5	CATSREDSLDQPQHF	TGTGCCACCAGCAGAGAAGACAGTTTAGATCAGCCCCAGCATTTT
TRBV6-6	.	.	TRBJ2-1	CATRGGERYNEQFF	TGTGCCACCCGAGGTGGAGAGCGGTACAATGAGCAGTTCTTC
TRBV2	.	once	TRBJ1-1	CASRLDATVNTEAFF	TGTGCCAGCAGACTCGATGCAACAGTGAACACTGAAGCTTTCTTT
TRBV5-1	TRBD2	.	TRBJ2-2	CASSREIAGSTGELFF	TGCGCCAGCAGCCGGGAGATAGCGGGAAGCACCGGGGAGCTGTTTTTT
TRBV10-3	TRBD1	.	TRBJ1-2	CAISEGQGYGYTF	TGTGCCATCAGTGAAGGACAGGGGTATGGCTACACCTTC
TRBV2	TRBD2	.	TRBJ2-5	CAIGTSGGRATQYF	TGTGCCATCGGGACTAGCGGGGGGCGGGCGACCCAGTACTTC
TRBV18	.	.	TRBJ2-7	CASSPPGFLNYEQYF	TGTGCCAGCTCCCCTCCGGGGTTTCTTAATTACGAGCAGTACTTC
TRBV11-3	TRBD2	.	TRBJ2-7	CASSLGGLAGEREQYF	TGTGCCAGCAGCTTAGGAGGACTAGCGGGAGAACGCGAGCAGTACTTC
TRBV28	.	.	TRBJ2-2	CASSTGGGTGELFF	TGTGCCAGCAGTACAGGGGGGGGAACCGGGGAGCTGTTTTTT
TRBV7-9	TRBD2	.	TRBJ2-1	CASSLAPLAGGRIEQFF	TGTGCCAGCAGCTTAGCCCCTTTGGCGGGGGGGCGTATTGAGCAGTTCTTC
TRBV5-1	TRBD2	once	TRBJ2-2	CASSYSPTSGRNTGELFF	TGCGCCAGCAGTTATTCTCCGACTAGCGGGAGAAACACCGGGGAGCTGTTTTTT
TRBV28	TRBD2	once	TRBJ2-1	CASTSGLNNEQFF	TGTGCCAGTACTAGCGGGTTAAACAATGAGCAGTTCTTC
TRBV4-3	.	.	TRBJ1-4	CASSQDLNGGDEKLFF	TGCGCCAGCAGCCAAGATCTTAACGGAGGGGATGAAAAACTGTTTTTT
TRBV25-1	TRBD1	.	TRBJ1-1	CASSERTGGKGTEAFF	TGTGCCAGCAGTGAGCGGACAGGGGGCAAAGGCACTGAAGCTTTCTTT
TRBV6-6	.	few	TRBJ1-5	CASSPYGNQPQHF	TGTGCCAGCAGCCCCTACGGCAATCAGCCCCAGCATTTT
TRBV7-2	TRBD1	.	TRBJ2-2	CASSRTGFGNTGELFF	TGTGCCAGCAGCAGGACAGGGTTCGGGAACACCGGGGAGCTGTTTTTT
TRBV7-8	.	.	TRBJ1-5	CASSAGINQPQHF	TGTGCCAGCAGCGCGGGAATAAATCAGCCCCAGCATTTT
TRBV4-1	TRBD2	.	TRBJ2-6	CASSQVLRAGVPSGANVLTF	TGCGCCAGCAGCCAAGTATTGAGAGCGGGGGTTCCCTCTGGGGCCAACGTCCTGACTTTC
TRBV19	TRBD1	.	TRBJ1-2	CASTPPKGAALYGYTF	TGTGCCAGTACCCCCCCGAAGGGGGCGGCTCTCTATGGCTACACCTTC
TRBV6-5	TRBD2	.	TRBJ2-5	CASSRLAGGETQYF	TGTGCCAGCAGTCGACTAGCGGGGGGAGAGACCCAGTACTTC
TRBV7-9	.	.	TRBJ2-5	CASSLSASRETQYF	TGTGCCAGCAGCTTATCAGCGAGCAGAGAGACCCAGTACTTC
TRBV5-6	.	.	TRBJ1-2	CASSYRTANYGYTF	TGTGCCAGCAGCTACCGGACAGCGAACTATGGCTACACCTTC
TRBV7-3	TRBD1	.	TRBJ2-2	CASSPEGQVTTGELFF	TGTGCCAGCAGCCCAGAGGGACAGGTTACCACCGGGGAGCTGTTTTTT
TRBV28	TRBD2	few	TRBJ2-5	CASSLTSGRASPQETQYF	TGTGCCAGCAGTCTGACTAGCGGGAGGGCCTCACCCCAAGAGACCCAGTACTTC
TRBV5-1	.	.	TRBJ2-5	CASSKDSRGMETQYF	TGCGCCAGCAGTAAGGACAGTCGTGGCATGGAGACCCAGTACTTC
TRBV6-5	TRBD1	.	TRBJ2-5	CASSPGTEKETQYF	TGTGCCAGCAGCCCCGGGACAGAAAAAGAGACCCAGTACTTC
TRBV4-1	.	.	TRBJ2-1	CASSQEPSRGLGNEQFF	TGCGCCAGCAGCCAAGAACCTTCTAGAGGGTTGGGCAATGAGCAGTTCTTC
TRBV27	.	once	TRBJ2-3	CASSSRRWLADTDTQYF	TGTGCCAGCAGTTCCCGGAGGTGGCTGGCCGACACAGATACGCAGTATTTT
TRBV6-5	.	.	TRBJ1-2	CASSNPGRAYGYTF	TGTGCCAGCAGCAACCCCGGGAGGGCCTATGGCTACACCTTC
TRBV6-1	TRBD1	.	TRBJ2-1	CASSAPEDRAAYNEQFF	TGTGCCAGCAGTGCACCCGAAGACAGGGCCGCCTACAATGAGCAGTTCTTC
TRBV2	.	.	TRBJ2-7	CASSYLSGAYEQYF	TGTGCCAGCAGTTATCTGTCGGGGGCCTACGAGCAGTACTTC
TRBV6-5	.	.	TRBJ1-1	CASSSPGQFSTEAFF	TGTGCCAGCAGTTCCCCTGGACAGTTCTCCACTGAAGCTTTCTTT
TRBV11-2	TRBD2	.	TRBJ2-3	CASSLETSGSTDTQYF	TGTGCCAGCAGCTTAGAGACTAGCGGGAGCACAGATACGCAGTATTTT
TRBV5-1	.	.	TRBJ2-7	CASSLGAVISYEQYF	TGCGCCAGCAGCTTGGGGGCAGTCATCTCCTACGAGCAGTACTTC
TRBV4-1	TRBD2	.	TRBJ2-6	CASSQDWEGSGANVLTF	TGCGCCAGCAGCCAAGATTGGGAGGGCTCTGGGGCCAACGTCCTGACTTTC
TRBV5-1	.	.	TRBJ2-7	CASRATVTSSYEQYF	TGCGCCAGCAGAGCTACAGTTACCTCCTCCTACGAGCAGTACTTC
TRBV27	TRBD2	.	TRBJ2-7	CASSQPGGSSYEQYF	TGTGCCAGCAGCCAACCGGGAGGGAGCTCCTACGAGCAGTACTTC
TRBV5-1	TRBD1	.	TRBJ1-2	CASSQGGQINYGYTF	TGCGCCAGCAGCCAGGGGGGACAGATAAACTATGGCTACACCTTC
TRBV5-1	TRBD1	few	TRBJ2-7	CASSLGQGAAYEQYF	TGCGCCAGCAGCTTGGGACAGGGGGCGGCCTACGAGCAGTACTTC
TRBV14	.	.	TRBJ1-3	CASSPPGLSGNTIYF	TGTGCCAGCAGCCCTCCTGGCCTCTCTGGAAACACCATATATTTT